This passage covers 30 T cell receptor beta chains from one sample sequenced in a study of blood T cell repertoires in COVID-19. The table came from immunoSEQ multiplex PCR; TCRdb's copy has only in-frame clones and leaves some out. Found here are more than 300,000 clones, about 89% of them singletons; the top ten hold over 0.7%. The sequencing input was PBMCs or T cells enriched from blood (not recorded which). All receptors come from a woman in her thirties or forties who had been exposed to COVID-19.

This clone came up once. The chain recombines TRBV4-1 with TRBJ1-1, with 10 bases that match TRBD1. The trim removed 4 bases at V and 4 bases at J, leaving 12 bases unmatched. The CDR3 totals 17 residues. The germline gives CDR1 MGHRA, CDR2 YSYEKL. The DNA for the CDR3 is TGCGCCAGCAGCCCAGCCGGGACAGGGGAAAAAATCACTGAAGCTTTCTTT. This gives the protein CASSPAGTGEKITEAFF.

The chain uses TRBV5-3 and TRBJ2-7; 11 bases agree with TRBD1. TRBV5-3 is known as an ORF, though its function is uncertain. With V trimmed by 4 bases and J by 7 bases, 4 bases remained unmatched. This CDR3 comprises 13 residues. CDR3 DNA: TGTGCCAGAAGCGGCGGGACAGGGGGTGAGCAGTACTTC. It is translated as CARSGGTGGEQYF.

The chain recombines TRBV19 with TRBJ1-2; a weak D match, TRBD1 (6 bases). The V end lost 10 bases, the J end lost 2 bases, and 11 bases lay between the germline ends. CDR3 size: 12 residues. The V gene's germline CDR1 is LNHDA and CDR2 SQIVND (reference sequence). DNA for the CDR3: TGTGCCACCACAGACAGGAACTATGGCTACACCTTC. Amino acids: CATTDRNYGYTF.

The CDR3 spells CASSLGGREETQYF. The CDR3 DNA reads TGTGCCAGCAGCTTAGGGGGCAGGGAGGAGACCCAGTACTTC. The chain couples TRBV5-6 to TRBJ2-5, with 7 bases that match TRBD1. V dropped 2 bases and J dropped 5; count of bases not matched to a gene: 6. Germline V gene lookup returns CDR1 SGHDT and CDR2 YYEEEE. This CDR3 is built from 14 residues.

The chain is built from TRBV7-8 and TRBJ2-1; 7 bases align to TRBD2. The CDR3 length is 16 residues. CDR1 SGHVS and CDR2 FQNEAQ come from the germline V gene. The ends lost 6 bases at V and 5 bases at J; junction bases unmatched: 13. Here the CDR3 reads CASRTRRAGEDNEQFF. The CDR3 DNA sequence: TGTGCCAGCAGGACCAGGCGGGCGGGAGAGGACAATGAGCAGTTCTTC. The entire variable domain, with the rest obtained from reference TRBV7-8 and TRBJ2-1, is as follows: GAGVSQSPRYKVAKRGQDVALRCDPISGHVSLFWYQQALGQGPEFLTYFQNEAQLDKSGLPSDRFFAERPEGSVSTLKIQRTQQEDSAVYLCASRTRRAGEDNEQFFGPGTRLTVL.

The CDR3 spells CASRQQGAGANVLTF. The CDR3 DNA is TGTGCCAGCAGACAACAGGGGGCTGGGGCCAACGTCCTGACTTTC. The chain joins TRBV5-4 to TRBJ2-6, with 8 positions matching TRBD1. Germline V gives CDR1 SGHNT, CDR2 YYREEE (reference sequence). After removal of 5 bases from V and 2 bases from J, the junction contained 3 bases not matched to a gene. The CDR3 runs 15 residues.

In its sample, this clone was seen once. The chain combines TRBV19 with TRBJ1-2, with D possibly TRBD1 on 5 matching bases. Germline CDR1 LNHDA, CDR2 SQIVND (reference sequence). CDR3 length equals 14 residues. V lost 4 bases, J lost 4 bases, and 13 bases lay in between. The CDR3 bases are TGTGCCAGTAGTAGGCCGACAGCCTCCTATGGCTACACCTTC. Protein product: CASSRPTASYGYTF.

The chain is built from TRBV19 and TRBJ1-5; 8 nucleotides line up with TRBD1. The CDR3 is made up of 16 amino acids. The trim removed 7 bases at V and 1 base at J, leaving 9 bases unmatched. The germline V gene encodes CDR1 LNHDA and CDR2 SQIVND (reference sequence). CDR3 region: CASTTPGQGSNQPQHF. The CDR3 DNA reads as TGTGCCAGTACCACCCCTGGACAGGGAAGCAATCAGCCCCAGCATTTT. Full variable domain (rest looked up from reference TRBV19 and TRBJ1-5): DGGITQSPKYLFRKEGQNVTLSCEQNLNHDAMYWYRQDPGQGLRLIYYSQIVNDFQKGDIAEGYSVSREKKESFPLTVTSAQKNPTAFYLCASTTPGQGSNQPQHFGDGTRLSIL.

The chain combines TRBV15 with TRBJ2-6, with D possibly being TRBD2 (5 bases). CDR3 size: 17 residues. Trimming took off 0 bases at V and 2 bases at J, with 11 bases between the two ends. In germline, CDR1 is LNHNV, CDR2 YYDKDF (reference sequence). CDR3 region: CATSREVYGAGANVLTF. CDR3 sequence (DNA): TGTGCCACCAGCAGAGAGGTGTACGGGGCTGGGGCCAACGTCCTGACTTTC.

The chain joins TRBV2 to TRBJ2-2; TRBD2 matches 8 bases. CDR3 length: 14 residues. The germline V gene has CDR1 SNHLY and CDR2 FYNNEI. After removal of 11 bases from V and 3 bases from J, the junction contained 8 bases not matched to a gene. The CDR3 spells CAGRAGADTGELFF. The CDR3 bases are TGTGCCGGTAGAGCGGGAGCGGACACCGGGGAGCTGTTTTTT.

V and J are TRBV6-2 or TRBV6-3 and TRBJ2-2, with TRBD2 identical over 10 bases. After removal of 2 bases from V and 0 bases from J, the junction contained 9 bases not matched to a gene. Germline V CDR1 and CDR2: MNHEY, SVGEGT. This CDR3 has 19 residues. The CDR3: CASSYSGGGAFANTGELFF. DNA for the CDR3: TGTGCCAGCAGTTACAGCGGGGGGGGCGCGTTCGCGAACACCGGGGAGCTGTTTTTT.

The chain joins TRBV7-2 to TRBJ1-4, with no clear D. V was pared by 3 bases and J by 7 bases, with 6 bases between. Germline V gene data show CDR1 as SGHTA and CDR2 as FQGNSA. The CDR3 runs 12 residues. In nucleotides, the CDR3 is TGTGCCAGCAGCTTTTCCGGTGAAAAACTGTTTTTT. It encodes CASSFSGEKLFF.

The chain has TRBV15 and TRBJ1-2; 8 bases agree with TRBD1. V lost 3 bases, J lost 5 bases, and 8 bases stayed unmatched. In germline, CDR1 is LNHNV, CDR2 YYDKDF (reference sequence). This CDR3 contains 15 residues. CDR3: CATSSQDRGYYGYTF. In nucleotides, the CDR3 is TGTGCCACCAGCAGTCAAGACAGGGGATATTATGGCTACACCTTC.

The CDR3 here is CASRVRPNTEAFF. The CDR3 nucleotides read TGTGCCAGCAGGGTCAGGCCGAACACTGAAGCTTTCTTT. This chain joins TRBV11-3 and TRBJ1-1; D not resolved. The ends were cut back, 6 bases at V and 1 base at J, with 9 bases in the middle. From germline, CDR1 is SGHNT and CDR2 YENEEA. The CDR3 totals 13 residues.

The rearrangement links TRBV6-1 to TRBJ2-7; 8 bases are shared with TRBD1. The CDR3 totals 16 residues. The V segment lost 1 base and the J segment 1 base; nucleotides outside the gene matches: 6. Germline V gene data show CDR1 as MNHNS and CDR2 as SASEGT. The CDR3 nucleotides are TGTGCCAGCAGTGAAGAGATGACAGGGGTGTCCTACGAGCAGTACTTC. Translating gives CASSEEMTGVSYEQYF.

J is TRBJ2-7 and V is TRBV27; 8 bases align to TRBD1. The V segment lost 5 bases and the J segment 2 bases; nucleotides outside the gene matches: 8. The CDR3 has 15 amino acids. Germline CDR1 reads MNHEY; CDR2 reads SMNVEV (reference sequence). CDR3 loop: CASSATGVIAYEQYF. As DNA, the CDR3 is TGTGCCAGCAGTGCGACAGGGGTAATCGCCTACGAGCAGTACTTC.

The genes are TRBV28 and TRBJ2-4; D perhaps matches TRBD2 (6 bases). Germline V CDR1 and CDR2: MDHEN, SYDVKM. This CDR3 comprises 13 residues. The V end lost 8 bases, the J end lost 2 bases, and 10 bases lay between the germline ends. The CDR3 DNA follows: TGTGCCAGCGGAGGGGCCTCCAAAAACATTCAGTACTTC. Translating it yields CASGGASKNIQYF.

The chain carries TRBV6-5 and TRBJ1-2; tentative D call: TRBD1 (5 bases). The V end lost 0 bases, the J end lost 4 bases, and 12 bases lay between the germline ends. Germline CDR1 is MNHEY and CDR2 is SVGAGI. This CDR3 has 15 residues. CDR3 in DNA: TGTGCCAGCAGTTACTCCCGGGGCGGGGGCTATGGCTACACCTTC. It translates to CASSYSRGGGYGYTF.

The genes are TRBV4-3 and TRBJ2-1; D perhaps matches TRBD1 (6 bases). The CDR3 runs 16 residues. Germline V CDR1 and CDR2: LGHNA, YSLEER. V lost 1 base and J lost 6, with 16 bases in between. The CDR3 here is CASSQGWTASTNEQFF. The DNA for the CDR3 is TGCGCCAGCAGCCAAGGCTGGACAGCCAGTACCAATGAGCAGTTCTTC.

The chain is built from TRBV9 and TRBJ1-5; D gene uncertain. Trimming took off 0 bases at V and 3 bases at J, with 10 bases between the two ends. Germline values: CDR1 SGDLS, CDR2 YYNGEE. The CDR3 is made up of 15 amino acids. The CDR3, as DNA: TGTGCCAGCAGCGTAGGAGGGCGCCCCAATCAGCCCCAGCATTTT. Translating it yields CASSVGGRPNQPQHF.

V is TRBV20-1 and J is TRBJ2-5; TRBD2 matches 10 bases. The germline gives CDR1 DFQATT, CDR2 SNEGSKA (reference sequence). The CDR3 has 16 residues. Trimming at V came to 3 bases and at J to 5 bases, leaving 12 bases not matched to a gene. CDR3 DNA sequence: TGCAGTGCTAGTGAGGTAGCGGGAGGTTGGAAGGAGACCCAGTACTTC. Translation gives CSASEVAGGWKETQYF.

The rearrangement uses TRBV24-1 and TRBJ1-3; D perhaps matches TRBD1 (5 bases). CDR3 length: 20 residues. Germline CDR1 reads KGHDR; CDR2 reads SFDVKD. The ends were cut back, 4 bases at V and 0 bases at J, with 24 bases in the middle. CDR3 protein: CATSDYDRTTASSSGNTIYF. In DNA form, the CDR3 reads TGTGCCACCAGTGACTATGATAGAACGACAGCGTCAAGCTCTGGAAACACCATATATTTT.

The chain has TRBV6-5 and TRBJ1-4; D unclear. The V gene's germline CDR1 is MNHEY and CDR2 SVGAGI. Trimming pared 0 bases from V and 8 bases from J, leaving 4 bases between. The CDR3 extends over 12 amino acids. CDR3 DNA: TGTGCCAGCAGTTACTCCAGGGAAAAACTGTTTTTT. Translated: CASSYSREKLFF.

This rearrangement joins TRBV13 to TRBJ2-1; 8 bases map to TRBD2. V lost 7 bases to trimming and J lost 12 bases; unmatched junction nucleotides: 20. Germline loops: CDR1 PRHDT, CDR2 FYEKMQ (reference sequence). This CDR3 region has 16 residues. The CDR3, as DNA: TGTGCCAGCACGCGTGGGGGCCGAATGGGACTAGTTTGGCAGTTCTTC. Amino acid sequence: CASTRGGRMGLVWQFF.

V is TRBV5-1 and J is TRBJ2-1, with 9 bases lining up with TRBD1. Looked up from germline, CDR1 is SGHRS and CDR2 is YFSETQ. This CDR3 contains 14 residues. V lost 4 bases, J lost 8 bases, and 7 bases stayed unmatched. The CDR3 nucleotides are TGCGCCAGCAGCATGGGGGACAGGGTTGATGAGCAGTTCTTC. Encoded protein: CASSMGDRVDEQFF.

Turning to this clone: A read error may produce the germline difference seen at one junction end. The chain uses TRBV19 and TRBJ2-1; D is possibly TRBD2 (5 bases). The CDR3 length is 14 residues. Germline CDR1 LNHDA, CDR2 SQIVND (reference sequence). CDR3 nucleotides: TGTGCCAGTAGCGTAGGACTCTCCCACAATGAGCAGTTCTTC. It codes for CASSVGLSHNEQFF.

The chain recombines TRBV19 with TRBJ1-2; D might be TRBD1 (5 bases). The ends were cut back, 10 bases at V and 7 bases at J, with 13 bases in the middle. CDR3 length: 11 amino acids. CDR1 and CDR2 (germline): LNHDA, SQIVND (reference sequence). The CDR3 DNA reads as TGTGCCACCAGATTGGGGGGTGGCTACACCTTC. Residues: CATRLGGGYTF.

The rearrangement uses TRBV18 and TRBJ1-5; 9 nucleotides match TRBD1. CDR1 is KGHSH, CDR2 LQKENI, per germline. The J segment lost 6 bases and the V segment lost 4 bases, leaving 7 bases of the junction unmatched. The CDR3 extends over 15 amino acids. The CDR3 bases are TGTGCCAGCTCACTCGACAGGGGGGGTTTTCAGCCCCAGCATTTT. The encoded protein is CASSLDRGGFQPQHF.

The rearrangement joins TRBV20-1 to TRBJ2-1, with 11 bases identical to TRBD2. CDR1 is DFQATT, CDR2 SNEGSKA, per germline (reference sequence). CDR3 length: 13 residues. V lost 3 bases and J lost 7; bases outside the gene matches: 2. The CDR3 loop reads CSASSGRANEQFF. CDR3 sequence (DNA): TGCAGTGCTAGTAGCGGGAGGGCAAATGAGCAGTTCTTC.

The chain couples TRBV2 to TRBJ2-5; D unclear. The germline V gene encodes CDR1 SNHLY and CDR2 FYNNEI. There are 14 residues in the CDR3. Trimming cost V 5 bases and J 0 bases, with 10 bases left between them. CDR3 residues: CASSKTRNQETQYF. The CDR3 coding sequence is TGTGCCAGCAGTAAGACTCGTAACCAAGAGACCCAGTACTTC.